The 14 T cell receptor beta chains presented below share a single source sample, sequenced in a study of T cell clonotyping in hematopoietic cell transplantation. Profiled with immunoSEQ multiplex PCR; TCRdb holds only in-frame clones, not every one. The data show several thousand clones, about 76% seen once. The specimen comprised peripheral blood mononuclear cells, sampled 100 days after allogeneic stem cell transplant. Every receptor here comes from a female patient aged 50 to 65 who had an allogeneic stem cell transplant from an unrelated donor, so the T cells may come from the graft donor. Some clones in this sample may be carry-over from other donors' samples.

Here the CDR3 reads CASSQDPPGRGEKLFF. In DNA form, the CDR3 reads TGCGCCAGCAGCCAAGATCCACCGGGCCGTGGTGAAAAACTGTTTTTT. The J gene is TRBJ1-4, the V gene TRBV4-1, with unresolved D. In germline, CDR1 is MGHRA, CDR2 YSYEKL. The CDR3 spans 16 residues. Trimming cost V 0 bases and J 7 bases, with 15 bases left between them.

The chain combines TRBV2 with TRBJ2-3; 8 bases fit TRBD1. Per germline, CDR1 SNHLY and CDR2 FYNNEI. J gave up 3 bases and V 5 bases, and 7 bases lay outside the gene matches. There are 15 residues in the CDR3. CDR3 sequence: CASSPGQGRTDTQYF. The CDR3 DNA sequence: TGTGCCAGCAGTCCCGGACAGGGTAGGACAGATACGCAGTATTTT. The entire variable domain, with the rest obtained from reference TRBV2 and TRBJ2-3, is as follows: EPEVTQTPSHQVTQMGQEVILRCVPISNHLYFYWYRQILGQKVEFLVSFYNNEISEKSEIFDDQFSVERPDGSNFTLKIRSTKLEDSAMYFCASSPGQGRTDTQYFGPGTRLTVL.

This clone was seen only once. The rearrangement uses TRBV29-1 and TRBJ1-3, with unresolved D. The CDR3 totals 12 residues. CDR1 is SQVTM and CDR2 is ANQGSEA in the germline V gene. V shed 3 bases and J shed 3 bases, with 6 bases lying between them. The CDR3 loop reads CSVDSGGNTIYF. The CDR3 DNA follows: TGCAGCGTTGATTCAGGTGGAAACACCATATATTTT.

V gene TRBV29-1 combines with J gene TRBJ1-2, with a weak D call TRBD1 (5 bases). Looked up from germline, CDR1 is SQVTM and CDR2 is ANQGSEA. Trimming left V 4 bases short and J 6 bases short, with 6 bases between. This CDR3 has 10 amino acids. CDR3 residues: CSVGGDGYTF. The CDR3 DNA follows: TGCAGCGTTGGGGGGGATGGCTACACCTTC.

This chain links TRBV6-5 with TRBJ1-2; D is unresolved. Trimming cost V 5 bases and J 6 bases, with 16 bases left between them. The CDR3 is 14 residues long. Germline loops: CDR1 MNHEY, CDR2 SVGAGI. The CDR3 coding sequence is TGTGCCAGCAGTCACCAAGGAGGGAGTGATGGCTACACCTTC. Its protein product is CASSHQGGSDGYTF.

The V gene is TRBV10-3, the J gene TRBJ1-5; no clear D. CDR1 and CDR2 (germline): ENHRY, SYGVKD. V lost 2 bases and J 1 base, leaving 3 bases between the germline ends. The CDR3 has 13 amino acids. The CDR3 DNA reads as TGTGCCATCAGTGAGGTCAGCAATCAGCCCCAGCATTTT. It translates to CAISEVSNQPQHF.

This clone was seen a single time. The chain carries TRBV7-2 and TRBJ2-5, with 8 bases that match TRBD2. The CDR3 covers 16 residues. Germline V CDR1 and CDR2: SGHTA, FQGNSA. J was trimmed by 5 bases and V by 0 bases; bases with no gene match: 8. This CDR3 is CASSLASSGGLETQYF. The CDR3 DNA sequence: TGTGCCAGCAGCTTAGCGTCAAGCGGGGGCCTTGAGACCCAGTACTTC.

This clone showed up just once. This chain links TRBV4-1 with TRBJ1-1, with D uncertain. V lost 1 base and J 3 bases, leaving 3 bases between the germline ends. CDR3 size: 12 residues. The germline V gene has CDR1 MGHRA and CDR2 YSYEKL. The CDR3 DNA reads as TGCGCCAGCAGCCAAGTATACACTGAAGCTTTCTTT. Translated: CASSQVYTEAFF.

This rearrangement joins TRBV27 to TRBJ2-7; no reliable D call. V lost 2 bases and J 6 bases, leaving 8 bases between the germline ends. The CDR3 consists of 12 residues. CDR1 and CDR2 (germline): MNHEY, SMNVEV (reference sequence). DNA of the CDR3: TGTGCCAGCAGTTTAGCCGGGCGCGAGCAGTACTTC. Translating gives CASSLAGREQYF.

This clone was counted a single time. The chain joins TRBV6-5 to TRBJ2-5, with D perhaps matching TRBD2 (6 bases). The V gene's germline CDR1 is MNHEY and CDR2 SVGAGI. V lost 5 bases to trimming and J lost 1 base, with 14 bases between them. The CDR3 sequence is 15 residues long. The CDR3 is CASSLAGGGQETQYF. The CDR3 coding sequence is TGTGCCAGCAGTCTCGCCGGGGGTGGCCAAGAGACCCAGTACTTC.

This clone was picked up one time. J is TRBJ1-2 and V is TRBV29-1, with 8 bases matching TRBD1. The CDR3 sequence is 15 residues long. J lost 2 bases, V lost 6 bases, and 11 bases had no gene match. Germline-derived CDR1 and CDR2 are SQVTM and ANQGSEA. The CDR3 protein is CSVGRGRPPNYGYTF. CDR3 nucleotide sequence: TGCAGCGTAGGCAGGGGGCGCCCCCCGAACTATGGCTACACCTTC.

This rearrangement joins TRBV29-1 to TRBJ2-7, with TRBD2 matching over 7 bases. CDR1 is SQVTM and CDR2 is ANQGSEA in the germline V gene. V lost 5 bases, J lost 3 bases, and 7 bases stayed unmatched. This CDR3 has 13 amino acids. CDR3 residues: CSVLGGSLYEQYF. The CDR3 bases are TGCAGCGTTCTCGGGGGGTCCCTCTACGAGCAGTACTTC.

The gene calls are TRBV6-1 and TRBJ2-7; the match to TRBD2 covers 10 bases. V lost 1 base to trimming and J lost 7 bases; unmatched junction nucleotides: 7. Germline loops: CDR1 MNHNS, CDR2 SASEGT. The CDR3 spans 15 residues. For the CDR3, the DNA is TGTGCCAGCAGTGAAGGCGGTAGCGGGGGGAATGAGCAGTACTTC. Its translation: CASSEGGSGGNEQYF.

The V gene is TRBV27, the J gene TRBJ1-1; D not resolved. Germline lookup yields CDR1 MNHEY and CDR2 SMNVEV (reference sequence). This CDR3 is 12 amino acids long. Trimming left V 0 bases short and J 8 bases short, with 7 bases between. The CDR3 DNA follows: TGTGCCAGCAGTTTATCGGGCAGAGAAGCTTTCTTT. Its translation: CASSLSGREAFF.